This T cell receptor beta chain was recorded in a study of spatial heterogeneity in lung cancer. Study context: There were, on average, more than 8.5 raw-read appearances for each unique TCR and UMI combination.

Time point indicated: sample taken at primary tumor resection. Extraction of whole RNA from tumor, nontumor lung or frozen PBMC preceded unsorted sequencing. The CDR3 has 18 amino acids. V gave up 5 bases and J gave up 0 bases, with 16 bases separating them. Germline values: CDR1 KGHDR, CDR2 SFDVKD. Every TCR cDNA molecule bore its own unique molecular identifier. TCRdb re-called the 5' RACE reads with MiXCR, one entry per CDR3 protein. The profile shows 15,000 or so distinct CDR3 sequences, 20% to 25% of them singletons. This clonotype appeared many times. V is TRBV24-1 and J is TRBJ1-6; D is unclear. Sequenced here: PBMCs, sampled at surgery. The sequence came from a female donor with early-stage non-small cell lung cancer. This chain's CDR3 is CATSGKPLVISYNSPLHF. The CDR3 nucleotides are TGTGCCACCAGTGGTAAACCCCTCGTAATCTCCTATAATTCACCCCTCCACTTT.